What follows are 28 T cell receptor beta chains derived from one specimen sequenced in a study of cytomegalovirus exposure and HLA in healthy donors. Primers: 60 Vbeta forward and 13 Jbeta reverse. Method: immunoSEQ multiplex PCR; TCRdb's copy keeps in-frame clones and lacks some. The table shows some 170,000 clones, with roughly nine tenths occurring only once. The material sequenced was PBMCs. These receptors came from a woman in her twenties or thirties in good health and CMV-seronegative.

The V gene is TRBV28, the J gene TRBJ2-3; 10 bases line up with TRBD2. Trimming cost V 5 bases and J 4 bases; bases outside gene matches: 6. Germline V gene lookup returns CDR1 MDHEN and CDR2 SYDVKM. CDR3 length equals 15 residues. The CDR3 reads CASSPAGGPADTQYF. In DNA, the CDR3 is TGTGCCAGCAGTCCAGCGGGAGGGCCGGCAGATACGCAGTATTTT. The complete variable domain, with remaining parts taken from reference TRBV28 and TRBJ2-3, reads DVKVTQSSRYLVKRTGEKVFLECVQDMDHENMFWYRQDPGLGLRLIYFSYDVKMKEKGDIPEGYSVSREKKERFSLILESASTNQTSMYLCASSPAGGPADTQYFGPGTRLTVL.

This rearrangement joins TRBV30 to TRBJ2-7, with D perhaps TRBD2 (6 bases). Germline V gene lookup returns CDR1 GTSNPN and CDR2 SVGIG (reference sequence). The CDR3 extends over 14 amino acids. The V end lost 5 bases, the J end lost 0 bases, and 14 bases lay between the germline ends. CDR3 sequence reads: CAWSRASASYEQYF. CDR3 DNA: TGTGCCTGGTCCCGGGCTAGCGCCTCCTACGAGCAGTACTTC.

The chain is built from TRBV7-9 and TRBJ2-3; 7 bases fit TRBD2. V shed 2 bases, J shed 2 bases, and the junction held 7 bases outside the gene matches. Germline V gene sequence: CDR1 SEHNR, CDR2 FQNEAQ (reference sequence). This CDR3 comprises 16 residues. The DNA for the CDR3 is TGTGCCAGCAGCTTAATAACAAGCGGGATCACAGATACGCAGTATTTT. Encoded protein: CASSLITSGITDTQYF.

The chain combines TRBV2 with TRBJ1-2; tentative D call: TRBD1 (5 bases). Trimming removed 0 bases from V and 4 bases from J, with 15 bases in between. This CDR3 spans 16 amino acids. Germline loops: CDR1 SNHLY, CDR2 FYNNEI. CDR3 bases: TGTGCCAGCAGTGAAGCGCTAGGGGTGGGCCCCTATGGCTACACCTTC. Its protein product is CASSEALGVGPYGYTF.

A remark on this clone: A read error is likely, as this CDR3 ends without the conserved phenylalanine or tryptophan. J is TRBJ1-2 and V is TRBV6-5, with D possibly TRBD1 on 5 matching bases. V lost 7 bases and J lost 2, with 11 bases in between. The CDR3 covers 13 residues. Per the germline V gene, CDR1 is MNHEY and CDR2 is SVGAGI. CDR3 amino acids: CASKPGVNYGYTV. DNA for the CDR3: TGTGCCAGCAAGCCGGGGGTAAACTATGGCTACACCGTC.

V usage is TRBV7-2 and J usage is TRBJ2-1; tentatively, D is TRBD2 (6 bases). From germline, CDR1 is SGHTA and CDR2 FQGNSA. This CDR3 comprises 14 residues. V was cut by 6 bases and J by 1 base, with 10 bases left in between. The CDR3 is CASSSGRSYNEQFF. CDR3 DNA sequence: TGTGCCAGCAGTAGCGGACGATCCTACAATGAGCAGTTCTTC.

The rearrangement links TRBV18 to TRBJ1-2; 7 bases line up with TRBD1. The CDR3 runs to 14 residues. Germline CDR1 and CDR2: KGHSH and LQKENI. The V and J ends lost 3 bases and 8 bases, in that order; junction bases with no gene match: 9. This CDR3 reads CASSPQDRPGGYTF. The CDR3, as DNA: TGTGCCAGCTCACCCCAGGACAGGCCTGGGGGCTACACCTTC.

The chain is built from TRBV11-2 and TRBJ2-5; D unclear. This CDR3 contains 14 residues. V lost 1 base and J 5 bases, leaving 11 bases between the germline ends. Germline CDR1 and CDR2: SGHAT and FQNNGV. The CDR3 DNA reads TGTGCCAGCAGCTTAGGTCCCCTCTTCGAGACCCAGTACTTC. It encodes CASSLGPLFETQYF.

The rearrangement joins TRBV30 to TRBJ2-7, with 7 bases identical to TRBD1. Trimming cost V 0 bases and J 6 bases; bases outside gene matches: 5. Germline-derived CDR1 and CDR2 are GTSNPN and SVGIG (reference sequence). This CDR3 has 13 residues. As DNA, the CDR3 is TGTGCCTGGAGTGTACGGGACAGATCCGAGCAGTACTTC. Translated: CAWSVRDRSEQYF.

The chain is built from TRBV27 and TRBJ2-7; possible D gene TRBD2, 5 bases. The ends were cut back, 2 bases at V and 0 bases at J, with 14 bases in the middle. In germline, CDR1 is MNHEY, CDR2 SMNVEV (reference sequence). CDR3 length equals 16 residues. CDR3 loop: CASSLQAEDSSYEQYF. The CDR3 DNA reads as TGTGCCAGCAGTTTACAAGCGGAAGATAGCTCCTACGAGCAGTACTTC.

This clone was recorded once. The V gene is TRBV6-5, the J gene TRBJ1-1; TRBD1 is a possible D gene (5 bases). V was trimmed by 6 bases and J by 4 bases, leaving 18 bases between them. CDR1 and CDR2 from the germline V gene are MNHEY and SVGAGI. This CDR3 comprises 15 residues. The CDR3: CASRRATSGGTEAFF. The CDR3 coding sequence is TGTGCCAGCAGGCGGGCGACTTCGGGGGGCACTGAAGCTTTCTTT.

Worth noting for this clone: One end of the junction varies from germline; a read error may be responsible. The chain is built from TRBV2 and TRBJ2-3; 8 bases match TRBD1. Germline loops: CDR1 SNHLY, CDR2 FYNNEI. This CDR3 region has 11 residues. The CDR3 protein is CASGPRDRGLF. The DNA of the CDR3 is TGTGCCAGCGGCCCCCGTGACAGGGGACTTTTT.

The gene calls are TRBV30 and TRBJ1-2, with TRBD1 as a possible D gene (6 bases). The germline V gene encodes CDR1 GTSNPN and CDR2 SVGIG (reference sequence). This CDR3 spans 13 amino acids. Trimming pared 4 bases from V and 5 bases from J, leaving 14 bases between. CDR3 sequence: CAWTALGTYGYTF. The DNA of the CDR3 is TGTGCCTGGACAGCCTTAGGGACATATGGCTACACCTTC.

The gene calls are TRBV5-4 and TRBJ2-7; D gene uncertain. The germline V and J ends were trimmed by 7 bases and 3 bases, with 17 bases remaining between them. The CDR3 contains 14 residues. CDR1 and CDR2 from the germline V gene are SGHNT and YYREEE (reference sequence). The CDR3 bases are TGTGCCAGCGAAAAAGTGGGCTCCGTCTACGAGCAGTACTTC. It translates to CASEKVGSVYEQYF.

V usage is TRBV5-1 and J usage is TRBJ2-5; no reliable D call. CDR3 size: 14 residues. V was trimmed by 4 bases and J by 3 bases, leaving 13 bases between them. From germline, CDR1 is SGHRS and CDR2 YFSETQ. CDR3 nucleotide sequence: TGCGCCAGCAGCCCAGTCCCGGGTAAAGAGACCCAGTACTTC. Its translation is CASSPVPGKETQYF.

The V and J genes are TRBV5-1 and TRBJ2-1; 14 bases match TRBD2. The germline CDR1 and CDR2 sequences are SGHRS and YFSETQ. Unmatched junction bases numbered 6, after V lost 4 bases and J lost 0 bases. The CDR3 runs to 18 residues. CDR3 in DNA: TGCGCCAGCAGCCGGGGACTAGCGGGGGATAGCTCCTACAATGAGCAGTTCTTC. Translated: CASSRGLAGDSSYNEQFF.

This clone was seen more than once but under ten times. This rearrangement joins TRBV27 to TRBJ2-7; D not certain. Germline loops: CDR1 MNHEY, CDR2 SMNVEV (reference sequence). Trimming took 5 bases from V and 1 from J, leaving 15 bases between them. The length of the CDR3 is 15 residues. CDR3 nucleotides: TGTGCCAGCAGTCCTACATGGGCCCGGTCCTACGAGCAGTACTTC. Residues: CASSPTWARSYEQYF.

This rearrangement joins TRBV18 to TRBJ2-4; D uncertain. V lost 0 bases and J 0 bases, leaving 9 bases between the germline ends. The CDR3 consists of 16 residues. Germline V gene lookup returns CDR1 KGHSH and CDR2 LQKENI. CDR3 protein: CASSPPVGGAKNIQYF. The CDR3 DNA sequence: TGTGCCAGCTCACCACCGGTTGGCGGAGCCAAAAACATTCAGTACTTC.

This clone was seen more than once but under ten times. The chain joins TRBV19 to TRBJ1-1; the match to TRBD1 covers 7 bases. This CDR3 comprises 14 residues. Trimming at V came to 6 bases and at J to 1 base, leaving 5 bases not matched to a gene. Germline V gene sequence: CDR1 LNHDA, CDR2 SQIVND (reference sequence). The CDR3 protein is CASRERTGNTEAFF. CDR3 DNA: TGTGCCAGTAGAGAAAGGACAGGGAACACTGAAGCTTTCTTT.

This clone has a handful of counts. This chain links TRBV2 with TRBJ2-7, with TRBD1 matching over 9 bases. This CDR3 has 15 amino acids. The germline V gene has CDR1 SNHLY and CDR2 FYNNEI. J lost 0 bases, V lost 7 bases, and 7 bases had no gene match. Here the CDR3 DNA reads TGTGCCAGCACCTCCTGGGACAGGGTCTCCTACGAGCAGTACTTC. Translating gives CASTSWDRVSYEQYF.

J is TRBJ2-1 and V is TRBV7-2; D remains ambiguous. V was clipped by 4 bases and J by 5 bases, with 18 bases between them. The germline gives CDR1 SGHTA, CDR2 FQGNSA. The CDR3 spans 16 residues. Written as DNA, the CDR3 is TGTGCCAGCAGCTCAGCTTCTGCGGCCTACGACAATGAGCAGTTCTTC. Its protein product is CASSSASAAYDNEQFF.

The chain recombines TRBV14 with TRBJ1-1; possible D gene TRBD1, 5 bases. Trimming pared 6 bases from V and 5 bases from J, leaving 13 bases between. The CDR3 contains 13 residues. Germline assignment: CDR1 SGHDN and CDR2 FVKESK. CDR3: CASRPVGVTEAFF. The DNA of the CDR3 is TGTGCCAGCAGGCCGGTAGGGGTAACTGAAGCTTTCTTT.

J is TRBJ2-5 and V is TRBV7-2; D gene unclear. The J call may be faulty, since TRBJ2-7 better matches the DNA end. The CDR3 contains 12 residues. Looked up from germline, CDR1 is SGHTA and CDR2 is FQGNSA. CDR3 residues: CASSLALYEQYF. CDR3 DNA sequence: TGTGCCAGCAGCTTAGCCCTCTACGAGCAGTACTTC.

The gene calls are TRBV9 and TRBJ2-6; 12 bases align to TRBD2. The CDR3 length is 18 residues. The V and J ends lost 0 bases and 4 bases, in that order; junction bases with no gene match: 5. Germline V CDR1 and CDR2: SGDLS, YYNGEE. In DNA, the CDR3 is TGTGCCAGCAGCGTAGCTTCTAGCGGGAGGGTCGGGGCCAACGTCCTGACTTTC. This encodes CASSVASSGRVGANVLTF.

This rearrangement joins TRBV25-1 to TRBJ1-2; the match to TRBD1 covers 7 bases. Germline V CDR1 and CDR2: MGHDK, SYGVNS. J gave up 4 bases and V 7 bases, and 6 bases lay outside the gene matches. The CDR3 contains 13 residues. CDR3 in amino acids: CASTLGQLYGYTF. In DNA, the CDR3 is TGTGCCAGCACTTTGGGACAGCTCTATGGCTACACCTTC.

The chain uses TRBV7-9 and TRBJ2-5, with D tentatively TRBD1 (5 bases). V was cut by 5 bases and J by 4 bases, with 14 bases left in between. Germline values: CDR1 SEHNR, CDR2 FQNEAQ (reference sequence). The CDR3 loop spans 14 amino acids. CDR3 amino acids: CASSEPIRGETQYF. The CDR3 DNA reads TGTGCCAGCAGCGAGCCTATAAGGGGAGAGACCCAGTACTTC.

The chain uses TRBV7-3 and TRBJ2-7; a possible D gene is TRBD1 (5 bases). CDR1 SGHTA and CDR2 FQGTGA come from the germline V gene. Trimming stripped 5 bases from V and 3 bases from J, with 11 bases between. This CDR3 region has 13 residues. Written as DNA, the CDR3 is TGTGCCAGCAGCCCAGACAGAAGCTACGAGCAGTACTTC. Translation: CASSPDRSYEQYF.

V gene TRBV9 combines with J gene TRBJ2-7; 9 positions match TRBD1. Per germline, CDR1 SGDLS and CDR2 YYNGEE. The V gene end was trimmed by 3 bases and the J gene end by 6 bases; junction bases not matched to a gene: 10. The CDR3 loop spans 15 amino acids. The CDR3 sequence: CASSARQGQGTEQYF. CDR3 sequence (DNA): TGTGCCAGCAGCGCTAGGCAGGGACAGGGTACCGAGCAGTACTTC.